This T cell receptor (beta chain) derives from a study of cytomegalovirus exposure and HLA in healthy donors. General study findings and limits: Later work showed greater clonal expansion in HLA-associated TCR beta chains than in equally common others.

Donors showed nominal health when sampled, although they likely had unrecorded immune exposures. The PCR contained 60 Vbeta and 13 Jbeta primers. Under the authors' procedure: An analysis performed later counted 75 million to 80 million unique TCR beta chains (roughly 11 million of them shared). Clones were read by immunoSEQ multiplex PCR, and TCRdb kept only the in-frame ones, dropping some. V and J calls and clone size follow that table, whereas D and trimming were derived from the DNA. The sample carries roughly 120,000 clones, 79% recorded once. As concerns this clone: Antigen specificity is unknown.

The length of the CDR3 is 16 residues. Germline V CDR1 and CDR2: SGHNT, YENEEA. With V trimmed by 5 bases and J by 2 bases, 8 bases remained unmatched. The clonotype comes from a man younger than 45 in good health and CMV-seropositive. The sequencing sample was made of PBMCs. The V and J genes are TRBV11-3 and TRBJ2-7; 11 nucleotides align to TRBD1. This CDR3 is CASSPRTGGIPYEQYF. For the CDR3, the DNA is TGTGCCAGCAGCCCCCGGACAGGGGGCATTCCCTACGAGCAGTACTTC.